This T cell receptor beta chain was identified during a study of control samples from healthy donors and cancer patients. Profiling relied on immunoSEQ multiplex PCR, and the TCRdb table lists in-frame clones only, not all of them. The repertoire holds about 18,000 clones, with roughly 80% as singletons. Trimming at V came to 6 bases and at J to 2 bases, leaving 11 bases not matched to a gene. This CDR3 is built from 18 residues. The germline V gene encodes CDR1 MDHEN and CDR2 SYDVKM. This receptor was identified in a woman aged 70-85 years with lung cancer. The chain is built from TRBV28 and TRBJ1-4; 11 bases agree with TRBD1. The sample taken for sequencing was PBMCs. The CDR3: CASSSGTGGEITNEKLFF. DNA for the CDR3: TGTGCCAGCAGCTCTGGGACAGGGGGTGAAATTACTAATGAAAAACTGTTTTTT.